Many counts were recorded for the clone carrying this T cell receptor beta chain. Its specificity is unknown. The sample is drawn from a study of regulatory T cells in long-lasting Graves disease. Study summary: Those Graves' patients who were newly diagnosed had been on antithyroid drugs under 3 months. Study observations and caveats: Peripheral blood alone, not thyroid tissue, underwent study.

The time point here: newly diagnosed GD, antithyroid drugs for less than 3 months. RNA extracted from PBMCs served as the sequencing template. Graves' disease diagnosis was established per American Thyroid Association guidelines. Arm-PCR of CDR3 regions with iRepertoire HTBI primers generated TCR beta libraries. TCRdb used MiXCR to reprocess the multiplex PCR reads, holding one entry per CDR3 protein. The sample lists 200,000 to 250,000 distinct CDR3 sequences, around 19% occurring once. Trimming removed 3 bases at V and 6 bases at J, with 25 bases between. Germline loops: CDR1 KGHDR, CDR2 SFDVKD. The CDR3 runs to 19 residues. Another study also made use of these data, one on T cells in Graves' hyperthyroidism and ophthalmopathy. As that report states: Blood shared most expanded thyroid clonotypes above 0.001.

This receptor was identified in a woman in her thirties with Graves disease. The chain is built from TRBV24-1 and TRBJ1-4; D remains ambiguous. The material sequenced was peripheral blood mononuclear cells (PBMCs), taken at new diagnosis, from a patient treated with antithyroid drugs. CDR3 residues: CATSDPPGLARVFHEKLFF. Written as DNA, the CDR3 is TGTGCCACCAGTGATCCTCCCGGTTTGGCGCGGGTTTTCCATGAAAAACTGTTTTTT.